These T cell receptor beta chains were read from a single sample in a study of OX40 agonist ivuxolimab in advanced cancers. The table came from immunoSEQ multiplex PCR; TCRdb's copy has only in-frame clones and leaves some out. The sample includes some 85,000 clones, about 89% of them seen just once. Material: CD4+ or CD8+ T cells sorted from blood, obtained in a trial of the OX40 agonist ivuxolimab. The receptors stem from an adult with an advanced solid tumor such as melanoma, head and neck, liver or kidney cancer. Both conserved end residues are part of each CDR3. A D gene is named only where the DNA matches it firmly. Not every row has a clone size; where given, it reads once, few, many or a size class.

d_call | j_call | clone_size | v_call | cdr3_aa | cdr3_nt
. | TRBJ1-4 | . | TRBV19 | CASSSGRNEKLFF | TGTGCCAGTAGTTCGGGACGAAATGAAAAACTGTTTTTT
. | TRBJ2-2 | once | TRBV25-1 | CASSENTGELFF | TGTGCCAGCAGTGAAAACACCGGGGAGCTGTTTTTT
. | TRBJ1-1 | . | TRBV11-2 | CASSGRGGVDTEAFF | TGTGCCAGCAGCGGAAGAGGTGGAGTGGACACTGAAGCTTTCTTT
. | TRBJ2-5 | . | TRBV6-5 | CASSGAPIQETQYF | TGTGCCAGTTCGGGGGCCCCGATTCAAGAGACCCAGTACTTC
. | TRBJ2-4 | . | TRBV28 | CASSRFQGFLNIQYF | TGTGCCAGCAGTCGCTTCCAGGGGTTCCTAAACATTCAGTACTTC
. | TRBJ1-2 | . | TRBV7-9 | CASSLDRDYGYTF | TGTGCCAGCAGCTTAGACAGGGACTATGGCTACACCTTC
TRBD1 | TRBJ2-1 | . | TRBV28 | CASSQVDAGTGRNEQFF | TGTGCCAGCAGCCAAGTCGATGCCGGGACAGGGAGAAATGAGCAGTTCTTC
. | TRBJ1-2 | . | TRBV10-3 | CAISESKVNYGYTF | TGTGCCATCAGTGAGTCGAAAGTTAACTATGGCTACACCTTC
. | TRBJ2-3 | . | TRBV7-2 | CASSLFGDTQYF | TGTGCCAGCAGCTTATTCGGAGATACGCAGTATTTT
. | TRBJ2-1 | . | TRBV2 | CASRRDEYNEQFF | TGTGCCAGCAGACGCGACGAGTACAATGAGCAGTTCTTC
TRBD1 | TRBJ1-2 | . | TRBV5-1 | CASSVGDRGYGYTF | TGTGCCAGCAGCGTTGGGGACAGGGGCTATGGCTACACCTTC
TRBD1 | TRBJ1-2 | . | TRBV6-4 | CASSAQGAEGYTF | TGTGCCAGCAGCGCGCAGGGGGCGGAGGGCTACACCTTC
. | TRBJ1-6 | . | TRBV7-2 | CASSLGTTVYSPLHF | TGTGCCAGCAGCTTAGGGACAACGGTTTATTCACCCCTCCACTTT
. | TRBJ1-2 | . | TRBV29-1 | CSVEGGALNYGYTF | TGCAGCGTTGAAGGGGGGGCGCTTAACTATGGCTACACCTTC
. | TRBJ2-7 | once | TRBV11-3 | CASSLAGETYEQYF | TGTGCCAGCAGCTTAGCAGGGGAAACCTACGAGCAGTACTTC
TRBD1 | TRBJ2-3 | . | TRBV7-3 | CASTPDRLTDTQYF | TGTGCCAGCACCCCGGACAGGCTCACAGATACGCAGTATTTT
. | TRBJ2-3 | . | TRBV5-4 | CASSGELSTDTQYF | TGTGCCAGCAGTGGAGAACTGAGCACAGATACGCAGTATTTT
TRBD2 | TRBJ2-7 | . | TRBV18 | CASSPGTSDSYEQYF | TGTGCCAGCTCACCCGGGACTAGCGATTCCTACGAGCAGTACTTC
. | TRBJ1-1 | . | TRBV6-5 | CASSLQTNTEAFF | TGTGCCAGCAGCTTACAAACGAACACTGAAGCTTTCTTT
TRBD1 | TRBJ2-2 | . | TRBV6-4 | CASSKSGTGGRTGELFF | TGTGCCAGCAGTAAATCCGGGACAGGGGGAAGAACCGGGGAGCTGTTTTTT
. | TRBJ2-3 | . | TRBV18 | CASSPIGASTDTQYF | TGTGCCAGCTCACCAATTGGGGCTAGCACAGATACGCAGTATTTT
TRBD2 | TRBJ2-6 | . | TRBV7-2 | CASSPGGSGANVLTF | TGTGCCAGCAGTCCGGGGGGCTCTGGGGCCAACGTCCTGACTTTC
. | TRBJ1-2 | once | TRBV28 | CASSLFRGGYTF | TGTGCCAGCAGTTTATTCCGGGGTGGCTACACCTTC
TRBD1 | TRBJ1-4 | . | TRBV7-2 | CASSRQGLTNEKLFF | TGTGCCAGCAGCCGACAGGGTTTAACTAATGAAAAACTGTTTTTT
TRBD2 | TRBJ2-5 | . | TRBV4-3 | CASSQVLAGQETQYF | TGCGCCAGCAGCCAGGTACTAGCGGGGCAAGAGACCCAGTACTTC